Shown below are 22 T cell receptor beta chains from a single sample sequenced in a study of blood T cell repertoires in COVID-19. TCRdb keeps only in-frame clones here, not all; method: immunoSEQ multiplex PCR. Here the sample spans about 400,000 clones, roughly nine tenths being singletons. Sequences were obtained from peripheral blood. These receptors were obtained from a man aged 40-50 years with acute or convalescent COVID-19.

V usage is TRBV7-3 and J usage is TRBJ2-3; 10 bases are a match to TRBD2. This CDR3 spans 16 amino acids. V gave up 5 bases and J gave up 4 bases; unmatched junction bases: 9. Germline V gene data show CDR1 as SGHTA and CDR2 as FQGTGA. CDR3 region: CASSEGLAGAPDTQYF. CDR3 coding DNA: TGTGCCAGCAGCGAGGGGCTAGCGGGGGCCCCAGATACGCAGTATTTT. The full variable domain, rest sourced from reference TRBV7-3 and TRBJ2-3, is GAGVSQTPSNKVTEKGKYVELRCDPISGHTALYWYRQSLGQGPEFLIYFQGTGAADDSGLPNDRFFAVRPEGSVSTLKIQRTERGDSAVYLCASSEGLAGAPDTQYFGPGTRLTVL.

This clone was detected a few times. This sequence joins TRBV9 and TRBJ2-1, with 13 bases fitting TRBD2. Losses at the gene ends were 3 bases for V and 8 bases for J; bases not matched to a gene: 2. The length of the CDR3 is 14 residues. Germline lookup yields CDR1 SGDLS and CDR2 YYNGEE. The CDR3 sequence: CASSGGLAGDEQFF. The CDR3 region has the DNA TGTGCCAGCAGCGGAGGACTAGCGGGGGATGAGCAGTTCTTC.

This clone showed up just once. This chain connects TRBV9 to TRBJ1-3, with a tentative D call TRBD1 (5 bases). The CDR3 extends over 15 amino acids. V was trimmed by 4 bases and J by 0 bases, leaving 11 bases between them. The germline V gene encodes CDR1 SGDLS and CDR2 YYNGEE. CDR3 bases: TGTGCCAGCAGCTTCGCAGGGAACTCTGGAAACACCATATATTTT. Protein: CASSFAGNSGNTIYF.

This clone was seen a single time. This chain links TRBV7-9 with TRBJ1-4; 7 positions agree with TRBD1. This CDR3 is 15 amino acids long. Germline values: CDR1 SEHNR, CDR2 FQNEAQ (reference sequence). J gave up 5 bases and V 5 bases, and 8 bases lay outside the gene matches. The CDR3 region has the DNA TGTGCCAGCAGCCTAGGGGACAGACAAAATGAAAAACTGTTTTTT. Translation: CASSLGDRQNEKLFF.

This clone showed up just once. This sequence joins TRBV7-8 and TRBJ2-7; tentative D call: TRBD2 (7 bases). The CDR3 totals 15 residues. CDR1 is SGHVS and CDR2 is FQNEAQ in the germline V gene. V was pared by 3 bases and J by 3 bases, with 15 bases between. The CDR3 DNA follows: TGTGCCAGCAGCTTTCCGAGGGAGGGGGGCTACGAGCAGTACTTC. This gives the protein CASSFPREGGYEQYF.

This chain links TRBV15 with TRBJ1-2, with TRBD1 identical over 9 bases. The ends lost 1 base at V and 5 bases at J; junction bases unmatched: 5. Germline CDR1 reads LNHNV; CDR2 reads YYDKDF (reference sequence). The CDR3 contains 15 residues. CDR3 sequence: CATSRAGTGNYGYTF. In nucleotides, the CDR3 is TGTGCCACCAGCAGAGCAGGGACAGGGAATTATGGCTACACCTTC.

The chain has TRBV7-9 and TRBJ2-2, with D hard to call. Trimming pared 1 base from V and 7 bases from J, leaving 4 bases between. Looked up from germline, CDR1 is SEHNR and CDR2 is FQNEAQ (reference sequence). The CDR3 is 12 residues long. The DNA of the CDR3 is TGTGCCAGCAGCTTAGACAGCGGGGAGCTGTTTTTT. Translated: CASSLDSGELFF.

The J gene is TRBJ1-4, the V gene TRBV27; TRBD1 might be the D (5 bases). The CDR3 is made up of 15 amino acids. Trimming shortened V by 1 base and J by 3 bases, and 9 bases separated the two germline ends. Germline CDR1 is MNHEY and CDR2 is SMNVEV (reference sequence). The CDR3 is CASSLFRAANEKLFF. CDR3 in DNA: TGTGCCAGCAGTTTATTCAGGGCGGCTAATGAAAAACTGTTTTTT. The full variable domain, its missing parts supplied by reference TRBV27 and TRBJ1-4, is EAQVTQNPRYLITVTGKKLTVTCSQNMNHEYMSWYRQDPGLGLRQIYYSMNVEVTDKGDVPEGYKVSRKEKRNFPLILESPSPNQTSLYFCASSLFRAANEKLFFGSGTQLSVL.

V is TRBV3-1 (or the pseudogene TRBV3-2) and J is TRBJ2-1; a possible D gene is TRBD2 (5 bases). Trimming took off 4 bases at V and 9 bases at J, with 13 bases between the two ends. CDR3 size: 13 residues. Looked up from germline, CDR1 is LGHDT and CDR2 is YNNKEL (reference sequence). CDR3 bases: TGTGCCAGCAGCCTACTATCAGGAGGTGAGCAGTTCTTC. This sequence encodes CASSLLSGGEQFF.

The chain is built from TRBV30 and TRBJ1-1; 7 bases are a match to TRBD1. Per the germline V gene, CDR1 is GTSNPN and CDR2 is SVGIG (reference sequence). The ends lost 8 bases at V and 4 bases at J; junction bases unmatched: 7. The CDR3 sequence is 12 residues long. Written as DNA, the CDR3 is TGTGCCACCGGCAGGGACAGCACTGAAGCTTTCTTT. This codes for CATGRDSTEAFF.

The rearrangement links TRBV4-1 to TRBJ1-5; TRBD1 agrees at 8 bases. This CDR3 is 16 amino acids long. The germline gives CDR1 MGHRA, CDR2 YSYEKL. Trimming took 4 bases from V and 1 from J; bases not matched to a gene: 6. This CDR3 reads CASSLKTGASNQPQHF. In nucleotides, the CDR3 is TGCGCCAGCAGCCTCAAGACAGGGGCCAGCAATCAGCCCCAGCATTTT.

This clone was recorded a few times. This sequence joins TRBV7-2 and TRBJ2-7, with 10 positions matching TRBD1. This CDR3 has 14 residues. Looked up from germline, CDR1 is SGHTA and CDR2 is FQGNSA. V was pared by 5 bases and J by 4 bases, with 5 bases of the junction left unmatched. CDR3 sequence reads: CASSRLGQGYEQYF. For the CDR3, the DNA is TGTGCCAGCAGCCGCCTGGGACAGGGGTACGAGCAGTACTTC.

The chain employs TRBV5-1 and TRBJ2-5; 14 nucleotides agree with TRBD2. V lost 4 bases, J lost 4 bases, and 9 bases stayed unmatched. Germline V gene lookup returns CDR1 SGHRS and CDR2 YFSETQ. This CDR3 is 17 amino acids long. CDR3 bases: TGCGCCAGCAGCACTCCGACTAGCGGGAGGGTCGGAGAGACCCAGTACTTC. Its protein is CASSTPTSGRVGETQYF.

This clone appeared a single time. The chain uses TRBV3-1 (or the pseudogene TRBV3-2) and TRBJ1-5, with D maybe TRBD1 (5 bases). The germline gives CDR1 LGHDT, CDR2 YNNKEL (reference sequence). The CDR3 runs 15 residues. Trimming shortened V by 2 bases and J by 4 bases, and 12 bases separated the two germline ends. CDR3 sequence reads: CASSQSPQGNQPQHF. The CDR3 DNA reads TGTGCCAGCAGCCAATCTCCCCAGGGAAATCAGCCCCAGCATTTT.

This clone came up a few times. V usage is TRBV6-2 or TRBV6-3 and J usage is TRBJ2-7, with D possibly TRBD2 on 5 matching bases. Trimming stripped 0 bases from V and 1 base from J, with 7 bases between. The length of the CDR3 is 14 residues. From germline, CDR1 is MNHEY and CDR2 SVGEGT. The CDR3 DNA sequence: TGTGCCAGCAGTTACTCAGGAGGTTCCTACGAGCAGTACTTC. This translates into CASSYSGGSYEQYF.

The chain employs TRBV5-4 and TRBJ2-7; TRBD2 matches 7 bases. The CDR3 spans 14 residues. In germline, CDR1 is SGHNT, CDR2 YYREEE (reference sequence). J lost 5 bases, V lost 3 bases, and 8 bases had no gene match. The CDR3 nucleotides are TGTGCCAGCAGCTCAGGCGGGAGCTCGAACGAGCAGTACTTC. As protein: CASSSGGSSNEQYF.

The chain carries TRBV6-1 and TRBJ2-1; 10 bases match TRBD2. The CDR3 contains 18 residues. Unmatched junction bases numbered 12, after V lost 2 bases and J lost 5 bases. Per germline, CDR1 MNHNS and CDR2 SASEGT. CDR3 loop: CASSERGLADPFNNEQFF. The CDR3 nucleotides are TGTGCCAGCAGTGAAAGAGGACTAGCGGACCCGTTTAACAATGAGCAGTTCTTC.

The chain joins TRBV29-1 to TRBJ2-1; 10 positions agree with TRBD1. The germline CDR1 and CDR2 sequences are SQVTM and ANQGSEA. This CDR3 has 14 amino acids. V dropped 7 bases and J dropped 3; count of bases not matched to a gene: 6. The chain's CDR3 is CSARDRGHYNEQFF. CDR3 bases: TGCAGCGCGCGGGACAGGGGCCACTACAATGAGCAGTTCTTC.

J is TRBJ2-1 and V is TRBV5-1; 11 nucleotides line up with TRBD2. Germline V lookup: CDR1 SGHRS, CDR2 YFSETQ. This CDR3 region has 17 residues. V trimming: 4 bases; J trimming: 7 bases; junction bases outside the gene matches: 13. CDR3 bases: TGCGCCAGCAGCCCCAATCGACTAGCGGGATTGAGGAATGAGCAGTTCTTC. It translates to CASSPNRLAGLRNEQFF.

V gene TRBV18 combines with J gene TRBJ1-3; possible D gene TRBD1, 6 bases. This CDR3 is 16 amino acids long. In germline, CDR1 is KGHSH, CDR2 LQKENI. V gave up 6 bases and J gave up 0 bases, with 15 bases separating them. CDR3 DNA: TGTGCCAGCTCCCTTCTCTCGGACAGCTCTGGAAACACCATATATTTT. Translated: CASSLLSDSSGNTIYF.

CDR3 residues: CASSPQSVGNTIYF. The CDR3, as DNA: TGTGCCAGCTCACCACAGTCGGTAGGAAACACCATATATTTT. This chain connects TRBV18 to TRBJ1-3; no firm D call. CDR3 size: 14 residues. With 1 base removed from V and 4 bases from J, the gap between germline ends came to 8 bases. In germline, CDR1 is KGHSH, CDR2 LQKENI.

The CDR3, as DNA: TGTGCCAGCAGTTTCCGACCTGAGGGGCAGGGGGGCTACGAGCAGTACTTC. This codes for CASSFRPEGQGGYEQYF. V gene TRBV28 combines with J gene TRBJ2-7; tentatively, D is TRBD1 (7 bases). Germline-derived CDR1 and CDR2 are MDHEN and SYDVKM. CDR3 size: 17 residues. Trimming took off 3 bases at V and 3 bases at J, with 21 bases between the two ends.